This T cell receptor beta chain stems from a study of shared clonotypes between healthy human individuals. Study-level findings and limits: Sampling included only blood; tissue repertoires likely differ.

The CDR3 spans 13 residues. The V gene's germline CDR1 is MNHNS and CDR2 SASEGT. With 2 bases removed from V and 4 bases from J, the gap between germline ends came to 9 bases. Some 32,000 T cell genomes, or approximately 0.2 ug DNA, went into the sorted-subset replicate PCRs. TCRdb's copy holds only in-frame clones and misses some; the assay was immunoSEQ multiplex PCR. The sample has just over 2,000,000 clones, 85% to 95% seen once; the top ten hold 0.13%. About this clone itself: The antigen is unknown.

The clonotype comes from a man aged 18 to 29 in good health. V usage is TRBV6-1 and J usage is TRBJ2-7; a weak D match, TRBD1 (5 bases). Sequenced input: naive CD4+ T cells sorted from blood. The subset is: CD45RA+ positively selected. CDR3 amino acids: CASSENYRYEQYF. The CDR3 coding sequence is TGTGCCAGCAGTGAAAACTACAGGTACGAGCAGTACTTC.